This is a list of T cell receptor beta chains from one sample in a study of beta chain features in type 1 diabetes. TCRdb's copy holds only in-frame clones and misses some; the assay was immunoSEQ multiplex PCR. The profile shows just over 600,000 clones, roughly a sixth of them singletons. The sequenced material came from naive CD4+ T cells from blood. The receptors shown here come from a man aged 18 to 30 in good health. The conserved cysteine and the conserved F or W are not part of the CDR3 here.

j_call	v_call	cdr3_aa
TRBJ2-7	TRBV28	ATDRFYEQY
TRBJ1-1	TRBV6-5	ASRGQSNTEAF
TRBJ2-4	TRBV7-8	ASSQDPLVGNIQY
TRBJ2-6	TRBV5-4	ASSRTGGLVGANVLT
TRBJ2-7	TRBV4-3	ASSQDPEVYEQY
TRBJ2-2	TRBV29-1	SVERLAGQTNTGELF
TRBJ1-1	TRBV4-2	ASSLRTLNTEAF
TRBJ2-7	TRBV28	ASSLFFLRQPNSYEQY
TRBJ2-5	TRBV5-1	ASSSTGGKETQY
TRBJ1-2	TRBV7-9	ASSLGGRDRTNYGYT
TRBJ1-2	TRBV5-1	ASSLAVVNYGYT
TRBJ1-4	TRBV4-3	ASSHDATNEKLF
TRBJ1-5	TRBV28	ASSVWTGPLSNQPQH
TRBJ2-3	TRBV7-9	ASSLDGGLTDTQY
TRBJ2-2	TRBV9	ASSVGTSGTGELF
TRBJ2-2	TRBV7-9	ASSLVKGTAVSTGELF
TRBJ2-5	TRBV20-1	SARDLLTQY
TRBJ2-2	TRBV30	AWSLQGAGELF
TRBJ2-1	TRBV5-5	ASSLGGYNEQF
TRBJ1-1	TRBV18	ASSGPGQMNTEAF
TRBJ1-2	TRBV9	ASSVTRARGRSNYGYT
TRBJ2-7	TRBV18	ASSPLGAAREQY
TRBJ2-1	TRBV4-2	ASSQGTGHLYNEQF
TRBJ2-5	TRBV7-9	ASSLRPGQETQY
TRBJ2-1	TRBV2	ASTRQGRYNEQF
TRBJ1-2	TRBV9	ASSNVGDLFGYGYT
TRBJ2-3	TRBV5-4	ASSLGGAGTDTQY